The source of this TCR beta chain is a study of PD-1 blockade in mismatch repair-deficient tumors. Turning to the study itself: Patients had eleven to twelve mismatch repair-deficient cancer types, all previously treated and progressing.

Sample time point: archival surgical resection tumor tissue. The three responders' tumors were archival surgical resection specimens. CDR1 and CDR2 (germline): MNHEY, SMNVEV (reference sequence). There are 15 residues in the CDR3. Trimming cost V 2 bases and J 4 bases, with 14 bases left between them. Measured with immunoSEQ multiplex PCR; TCRdb has only the in-frame clones, and not every one. The top ten hold more than 6.5% of the sample, which has roughly 4,000 clones, over 70% seen once. Only a few counts were recorded for this clone. This receptor was identified in an adult with mismatch repair-deficient cancer. Sample: primary tumor tissue, taken from a patient treated with pembrolizumab. This chain links TRBV27 with TRBJ1-2, with D perhaps matching TRBD1 (6 bases). CDR3 residues: CASSLTRTDSYGYTF. Here the CDR3 DNA reads TGTGCCAGCAGTTTAACTCGGACAGACTCCTATGGCTACACCTTC.